These 26 T cell receptor beta chains came from one sample sequenced in a study of cytomegalovirus exposure and HLA in healthy donors. The PCR had 60 Vbeta and 13 Jbeta primers. Sequencing used immunoSEQ multiplex PCR; TCRdb keeps in-frame clones, though not all of them. The repertoire consists of about 55,000 clones, with roughly 85% occurring once and the leading ten covering 1.6%. The sequenced material came from PBMCs. The receptor set was obtained from a young man in good health and CMV-seronegative.

This chain's CDR3 is CASSEAPGQQQYF. The DNA of the CDR3 is TGTGCCAGCAGTGAAGCGCCGGGACAGCAACAGTACTTC. V usage is TRBV6-1 and J usage is TRBJ2-7; 7 bases are shared with TRBD1. CDR3 size: 13 residues. From germline, CDR1 is MNHNS and CDR2 SASEGT. V lost 0 bases and J lost 10; bases outside the gene matches: 6.

V and J are TRBV30 and TRBJ2-7; 7 bases agree with TRBD1. V trimming: 5 bases; J trimming: 0 bases; junction bases outside the gene matches: 4. Germline V CDR1 and CDR2: GTSNPN, SVGIG (reference sequence). CDR3 length: 13 residues. CDR3 nucleotides: TGTGCCTGGGAAACAGGGGCCTCCTACGAGCAGTACTTC. It is translated as CAWETGASYEQYF. Using reference TRBV30 and TRBJ2-7 for the parts outside the CDR3, the full variable domain is SQTIHQWPATLVQPVGSPLSLECTVEGTSNPNLYWYRQAAGRGLQLLFYSVGIGQISSEVPQNLSASRPQDRQFILSSKKLLLSDSGFYLCAWETGASYEQYFGPGTRLTVT.

The J gene is TRBJ2-3, the V gene TRBV2; no firm D call. Germline values: CDR1 SNHLY, CDR2 FYNNEI. V was shortened by 2 bases and J by 5 bases, with 14 bases between the two germline ends. The CDR3 covers 15 residues. As DNA, the CDR3 is TGTGCCAGCAGTGAATATTCGTCCCTAATAGATACGCAGTATTTT. Translated: CASSEYSSLIDTQYF.

The chain has TRBV30 and TRBJ2-7; TRBD1 agrees at 7 bases. Germline V gene data show CDR1 as GTSNPN and CDR2 as SVGIG (reference sequence). CDR3 length: 14 amino acids. The J segment lost 2 bases and the V segment lost 2 bases, leaving 6 bases of the junction unmatched. CDR3 region: CAWSSGQVTYEQYF. In DNA form, the CDR3 reads TGTGCCTGGAGTTCCGGACAGGTAACCTACGAGCAGTACTTC.

The rearrangement links TRBV28 to TRBJ2-1, with D possibly TRBD2 on 7 matching bases. Germline V gene data show CDR1 as MDHEN and CDR2 as SYDVKM. The CDR3 has 15 amino acids. V lost 3 bases and J lost 3, with 12 bases in between. The CDR3 sequence: CASSFGGGGYNEQFF. In DNA form, the CDR3 reads TGTGCCAGCAGTTTTGGGGGCGGGGGCTACAATGAGCAGTTCTTC.

The chain couples TRBV5-1 to TRBJ2-2; tentatively, D is TRBD1 (5 bases). Trimming pared 1 base from V and 5 bases from J, leaving 12 bases between. The length of the CDR3 is 15 residues. Germline V gene data show CDR1 as SGHRS and CDR2 as YFSETQ. CDR3 in amino acids: CASSLWQGSTGELFF. In nucleotides, the CDR3 is TGCGCCAGCAGCTTGTGGCAGGGAAGTACCGGGGAGCTGTTTTTT.

The V and J genes are TRBV11-2 and TRBJ2-3; D gene unclear. Germline V lookup: CDR1 SGHAT, CDR2 FQNNGV. This CDR3 spans 15 amino acids. Trimming took 2 bases from V and 4 from J, leaving 13 bases between them. CDR3 coding DNA: TGTGCCAGCAGCTTAAACTTGGCTAGATCAGATACGCAGTATTTT. Its translation: CASSLNLARSDTQYF.

This CDR3 is CASSLPVQGASGNTIYF. The CDR3 region has the DNA TGTGCCAGCAGTCTACCTGTACAGGGGGCGTCTGGAAACACCATATATTTT. The chain carries TRBV28 and TRBJ1-3; 9 bases align to TRBD1. V lost 5 bases, J lost 1 base, and 9 bases stayed unmatched. The CDR3 consists of 17 residues. Germline-derived CDR1 and CDR2 are MDHEN and SYDVKM. Full variable domain (missing parts from reference TRBV28 and TRBJ1-3): DVKVTQSSRYLVKRTGEKVFLECVQDMDHENMFWYRQDPGLGLRLIYFSYDVKMKEKGDIPEGYSVSREKKERFSLILESASTNQTSMYLCASSLPVQGASGNTIYFGEGSWLTVV.

The J gene is TRBJ2-3, the V gene TRBV18; 8 nucleotides line up with TRBD2. This CDR3 is 15 amino acids long. With V trimmed by 6 bases and J by 3 bases, 8 bases remained unmatched. In germline, CDR1 is KGHSH, CDR2 LQKENI. The CDR3 region has the DNA TGTGCCAGCTCGAGCGGACTAGCCAATACAGATACGCAGTATTTT. Translation: CASSSGLANTDTQYF.

The chain joins TRBV28 to TRBJ2-7, with D possibly TRBD1 on 5 matching bases. CDR3 length equals 15 residues. Per germline, CDR1 MDHEN and CDR2 SYDVKM. V gave up 5 bases and J gave up 3 bases, with 17 bases separating them. Written as DNA, the CDR3 is TGTGCCAGCAGTGCCTACGACAGTCGTCTCTACGAGCAGTACTTC. This codes for CASSAYDSRLYEQYF.

The gene calls are TRBV28 and TRBJ1-2; a possible D gene is TRBD1 (5 bases). The CDR3 loop spans 16 amino acids. Deletions cut 7 bases from V and 1 base from J, with 19 bases between. The germline V gene encodes CDR1 MDHEN and CDR2 SYDVKM. This CDR3 reads CASTYDSPTGNYGYTF. CDR3 nucleotide sequence: TGTGCCAGCACCTACGACAGTCCCACGGGTAACTATGGCTACACCTTC.

This chain joins TRBV7-2 and TRBJ2-1; D is perhaps TRBD2 (6 bases). Germline V gives CDR1 SGHTA, CDR2 FQGNSA. The CDR3 extends over 17 amino acids. V was cut by 4 bases and J by 0 bases, with 16 bases left in between. The CDR3 nucleotides are TGTGCCAGCAGCTCGGAGGGAGGTGCCAGCTCCTACAATGAGCAGTTCTTC. Translation gives CASSSEGGASSYNEQFF.

The CDR3 loop is CASSFWTGGVSGANVLTF. The CDR3 bases are TGTGCCAGCAGCTTCTGGACAGGGGGGGTCTCTGGGGCCAACGTCCTGACTTTC. The rearrangement joins TRBV7-9 to TRBJ2-6, with TRBD1 matching over 10 bases. After removal of 3 bases from V and 0 bases from J, the junction contained 5 bases not matched to a gene. The CDR3 contains 18 residues. CDR1 is SEHNR and CDR2 is FQNEAQ in the germline V gene (reference sequence).

V usage is TRBV4-1 and J usage is TRBJ2-3; TRBD2 matches 15 bases. Germline values: CDR1 MGHRA, CDR2 YSYEKL. The trim removed 5 bases at V and 8 bases at J, leaving 11 bases unmatched. CDR3 size: 17 residues. This CDR3 reads CASSTRGTSGGYGTQYF. CDR3 in DNA: TGCGCCAGCAGCACCCGAGGGACTAGCGGGGGGTACGGTACGCAGTATTTT.

The rearrangement joins TRBV10-1 to TRBJ1-5, with a weak D call TRBD1 (5 bases). The CDR3 covers 15 residues. The V and J ends lost 4 bases and 5 bases respectively, with 15 bases between them. Germline V gene lookup returns CDR1 WNHNN and CDR2 SYGVQD (reference sequence). CDR3 sequence: CASSGWCGGDQPQHF. The CDR3 DNA follows: TGCGCCAGCAGTGGGTGGTGTGGGGGGGATCAGCCCCAGCATTTT.

In DNA, the CDR3 is TGTGCCAGCAGCACGACAGGGGTCTATGGCTACACCTTC. It yields the protein CASSTTGVYGYTF. The J gene is TRBJ1-2, the V gene TRBV5-4; TRBD1 matches 8 bases. Germline V gives CDR1 SGHNT, CDR2 YYREEE (reference sequence). This CDR3 contains 13 residues. Losses at the gene ends were 4 bases for V and 4 bases for J; bases not matched to a gene: 3.

The chain is built from TRBV5-6 and TRBJ1-1; 8 positions match TRBD1. V was clipped by 0 bases and J by 4 bases; unmatched bases: 2. This CDR3 has 14 amino acids. The germline V gene encodes CDR1 SGHDT and CDR2 YYEEEE. CDR3 DNA: TGTGCCAGCAGCTTGGGGACAGGGATCACTGAAGCTTTCTTT. Translating it yields CASSLGTGITEAFF.

The chain combines TRBV7-9 with TRBJ2-7; 8 bases fit TRBD1. The CDR3 totals 17 residues. Germline lookup yields CDR1 SEHNR and CDR2 FQNEAQ (reference sequence). After removal of 2 bases from V and 3 bases from J, the junction contained 12 bases not matched to a gene. CDR3 nucleotides: TGTGCCAGCAGCTTACGAGAGGCTCGGACAGGGAACTACGAGCAGTACTTC. Amino acids: CASSLREARTGNYEQYF.

CDR3 DNA sequence: TGTGCCAGCAGCCAAAAGCCCGGACAGGGGGGCACAGATACGCAGTATTTT. Encoded protein: CASSQKPGQGGTDTQYF. The chain uses TRBV4-2 and TRBJ2-3; 10 nucleotides agree with TRBD1. The J segment lost 1 base and the V segment lost 2 bases, leaving 6 bases of the junction unmatched. Per the germline V gene, CDR1 is LGHNA and CDR2 is YNFKEQ. The CDR3 is made up of 17 amino acids.

The V call is TRBV5-1, the J call TRBJ2-7; 9 nucleotides agree with TRBD2. The V segment lost 0 bases and the J segment 4 bases; nucleotides outside the gene matches: 5. The CDR3 covers 15 residues. In germline, CDR1 is SGHRS, CDR2 YFSETQ. The CDR3 bases are TGCGCCAGCAGCTTGGAAGCTAGCGGGACGTACGAGCAGTACTTC. Amino acid sequence: CASSLEASGTYEQYF.

V and J are TRBV28 and TRBJ2-7; D possibly corresponds to TRBD2 (5 bases). The CDR3 totals 15 residues. Germline V gives CDR1 MDHEN, CDR2 SYDVKM. V was pared by 3 bases and J by 2 bases, with 14 bases between. CDR3 residues: CASSLGGRIPYEQYF. CDR3 DNA sequence: TGTGCCAGCAGTTTGGGCGGGCGGATTCCCTACGAGCAGTACTTC.

The chain combines TRBV10-2 with TRBJ2-5, with 7 bases that match TRBD1. Germline CDR1 is WSHSY and CDR2 is SAAADI. CDR3 length: 12 residues. Unmatched junction bases numbered 2, after V lost 6 bases and J lost 4 bases. The CDR3 spells CASRGGGETQYF. Here the CDR3 DNA reads TGCGCCAGCAGAGGGGGCGGAGAGACCCAGTACTTC.

The chain employs TRBV14 and TRBJ2-1; D unresolved. The CDR3 is made up of 11 amino acids. Germline CDR1 is SGHDN and CDR2 is FVKESK. Trimming stripped 1 base from V and 8 bases from J, with 3 bases between. CDR3 sequence: CASSQVDEQFF. CDR3 coding DNA: TGTGCCAGCAGCCAAGTCGATGAGCAGTTCTTC.

The chain is built from TRBV7-2 and TRBJ1-3; possible D gene TRBD1, 5 bases. Germline V gives CDR1 SGHTA, CDR2 FQGNSA. The CDR3 has 15 residues. The V and J ends lost 3 bases and 0 bases respectively, with 9 bases between them. CDR3 coding DNA: TGTGCCAGCAGCTTCGACAGATACTCTGGAAACACCATATATTTT. It translates to CASSFDRYSGNTIYF.

The chain has TRBV6-1 and TRBJ1-4; the D is unclear. The CDR3 is 12 residues long. The ends were cut back, 5 bases at V and 6 bases at J, with 7 bases in the middle. Germline V CDR1 and CDR2: MNHNS, SASEGT. The CDR3 region is CASSPPHEKLFF. The CDR3 coding sequence is TGTGCCAGCAGTCCTCCCCATGAAAAACTGTTTTTT.

The J gene is TRBJ2-2, the V gene TRBV7-3, with D maybe TRBD1 (5 bases). The CDR3 is 22 residues long. V lost 2 bases and J 1 base, leaving 29 bases between the germline ends. Germline CDR1 is SGHTA and CDR2 is FQGTGA. The CDR3 nucleotides read TGTGCCAGCAGCTTAGGTACCCTACTCGGGCCCAACAAAGGACAGAACACCGGGGAGCTGTTTTTT. Its protein is CASSLGTLLGPNKGQNTGELFF.